This T cell receptor beta chain derives from a study of PD-L1 blockade in urothelial cancer (dated by TCRdb to 2016 to 2017). In terms of the full investigation: Every patient began therapy in 2014 and was given atezolizumab 1,200 mg intravenously every 3 weeks. An ECOG performance status of 0 or 1 was recorded for the patients, and 0 to 3 prior chemotherapy regimens had been received by the patients. The study was an exploratory multi-omic analysis of somatic, immune and clinical correlates of response to PD-L1 blockade with atezolizumab in urothelial cancer. Under 30 patients had pretreatment blood TCR-seq, about 24 had at least one posttreatment blood collection, and about 24 had tumor TCR-seq. Durable clinical benefit was achieved by nine patients and was not achieved by 20 patients. Blood samples gave median yields of approximately 130,000 T cells and approximately 80,000 unique TCRs, along with a median clonality of approximately 0.084. About 85% of the roughly 29 patients were identified as males with urothelial cancer of bladder origin, and a prior smoking history was reported by 18 of 29 patients. Pretreatment tumor samples, along with matched peripheral blood collected serially before and after atezolizumab treatment, underwent TCR sequencing. Durable clinical benefit meant progression-free survival longer than 6 months, and TCR features were also tested against progression-free and overall survival. Whole exome sequencing and RNA sequencing of pretreatment tumors were performed alongside TCR sequencing in the same patients. Blood samples were analyzed 3 weeks after the start of treatment (second dose) and 6 weeks after the start of treatment.

Trimmed from V: 3 bases; trimmed from J: 2 bases; junction bases lacking a gene match: 4. Per the germline V gene (reference sequence), LNHDA is the CDR1 and SQIVND is the CDR2. The CDR3 covers 15 residues, taking in both the cysteine and the phenylalanine. Just the 45-base CDR3 DNA is kept, in frame starting at base 1. In the case of this clone: What antigen it recognizes has not been identified. Qualities for individual bases were not recorded, and no much larger clone is one base off.

The study at large found these results: At 3 weeks after the start of treatment, tumor-associated TCR clones in peripheral blood had expanded more in patients with durable benefit (n ≈ 20, p = 0.022). A pretreatment peripheral blood TCR clonality below the median was linked to improved progression-free and overall survival. Because of the small sample size (n ≈ 29) and the many exploratory analyses performed, the results are intended to be regarded as hypothesis-generating.

A total of 25 to 35 patients with locally advanced or metastatic urothelial carcinoma, treated at Memorial Sloan Kettering on a trial protocol, made up the cohort. Peripheral blood mononuclear cells were collected pretreatment and during treatment, at between 1 and 8 total time points per patient. The Qiagen DNeasy Blood extraction kit was used to purify genomic DNA from total PBMCs and tumor samples. PBMCs were collected pretreatment and during treatment, and were isolated and stored as previously described. Synthetic TCR analog templates were spiked into each PCR to estimate absolute template abundance from read counts. The immunoSEQ assay was used to amplify TCRbeta CDR3 regions from genomic DNA with bias-controlled V and J gene primers. Rearranged TCRbeta segments were sequenced at approximately 20X coverage. The published analysis was carried out like this. Clustering was used to correct sequencing errors, and CDR3s were annotated against IMGT to assign V, D and J genes. Only productive TCRbeta rearrangements were used in downstream analyses, excluding out-of-frame or stop-codon sequences. Clonality was computed as one minus Shannon entropy normalized by the log of the number of unique productive sequences. Clones differing between time points or between blood and tumor were identified using Fisher's exact test with Benjamini-Hochberg correction, with an adjusted p below 0.01 applied as the threshold. Sourced from immuneACCESS, this table was stored by TCRdb with only in-frame sequences that have V and J called. A share of the clones is absent; for the studies checked, an unresolved V gene accounts for under half, and the remainder has no known explanation. The V and J calls and clone size were taken over from that table, and D and trimming were inferred from the DNA. Within this sample are 40,000 to 55,000 clones, with over 70% of them counted one time only. 5.5% to 7.5% of the sample is held by the ten biggest clonotypes.

This specimen was PBMCs, taken around atezolizumab (anti-PD-L1) treatment. The clonotype originates from a man in his forties or fifties with urothelial cancer. The V and J segments used are TRBV19 and TRBJ1-5, with 7 middle bases fitting TRBD1. The DNA reads TGTGCCAGTAGTATGTTCAGGGGGGGCAATCAGCCCCAGCATTTT. This translates into CASSMFRGGNQPQHF.